This section outlines one T cell receptor beta chain sequence together with its context. What antigen it recognizes has not been identified. Within one base of it there is no much larger clone, and no base qualities were kept. The immunoSEQ Assay, a bias-controlled multiplex PCR, was used to amplify TCRbeta CDR3 regions from genomic DNA. The authors' analysis ran thus. Nucleated cell counts per sample were estimated from amplification of reference gene primers within the assay. To quantify the absolute abundance of each unique TCRbeta CDR3 rearrangement, sequence reads were collapsed and filtered. Productive Simpson clonality was computed per sample as the square root of Simpson's diversity index over productive rearrangements. The table comes from immuneACCESS by way of TCRdb, which keeps in-frame sequences with V and J called. Part of the clones is missing from these tables; in studies checked, under half for an unresolved V gene and the rest for unknown reasons. The V and J calls and clone size are taken from that table; D and trimming were inferred from the DNA. Recorded for this sample are approximately 92,000 clones; roughly 80% of them occurred a single time. The top ten hold around a sixth of the sample.

This entry is derived from a study of blood T cell repertoires in COVID-19 (dated by TCRdb to the early 2020s). As for the study more broadly: Collaborator samples came from the United States, Italy and Spain and covered acute and convalescent phases of COVID-19. The samples were drawn from two sources: the first 160 participants of the ongoing ImmuneRACE study, and fewer than 1,500 subjects contributed by 6 global collaborators. A freely available public database, intended as a resource for researchers studying the immune response to SARS-CoV-2, is where the repertoires were released. Where available, HLA class I and class II types were obtained from metadata supplied by the sample provider rather than from assay-based typing. The sample metadata nearly always contained a de-identified subject ID, COVID-19 status, age in years and sex. The dataset comprised deeply sampled blood TCRbeta repertoires from subjects exposed to, actively infected with, or recovered from COVID-19. The material from the prospective study consisted of cDNA or gDNA derived from T cells, B-cell-depleted T cells, or PBMCs. Study-wide findings and limitations: The quantity of clinical and demographic metadata differed by source and by participant and was supplied without curation.

Each collaborating institution followed its own protocols to collect whole blood in K2EDTA tubes. For TCRbeta analysis, collaborators shipped samples as frozen whole blood, isolated PBMCs, or DNA extracted from either of those sample types. From a lookup of the germline V gene, CDR1 and CDR2 are ENHRY and SYGVKD. V drops 9 bases and J drops 5 bases, leaving 16 bases in between. The CDR3 sequence holds 13 residues, the cysteine and phenylalanine included. Of all the DNA, just the CDR3 is kept, 39 bases in frame from base 1. This TCR derives from an elderly man with acute or convalescent COVID-19. Sequencing was performed on peripheral blood. The chain was built from TRBV10-3 and TRBJ2-5, with the D gene call left open. The base sequence is TGTGCCATTTCCCGAGAGATGAGGGAGACCCAGTACTTC. The translation is CAISREMRETQYF.